These 24 T cell receptor beta chains share one sample of origin, sequenced in a study of blood T cell repertoires in COVID-19. Profiled with immunoSEQ multiplex PCR; TCRdb holds only in-frame clones, not every one. In the table there are approximately 400,000 clones, 70% to 90% of which are singletons. Sequenced material: peripheral blood. These receptors all stem from a woman in her 50s with COVID-19, enrolled during active disease.

CDR3 region: CASSYPGTGKFYGYTF. CDR3 bases: TGTGCCAGCAGTTATCCCGGGACAGGGAAGTTCTATGGCTACACCTTC. The rearrangement links TRBV6-6 to TRBJ1-2; 9 bases are a match to TRBD1. The germline V gene has CDR1 MNHNY and CDR2 SVGAGI (reference sequence). With V trimmed by 3 bases and J by 4 bases, 9 bases remained unmatched. The CDR3 sequence is 16 residues long.

The V and J genes are TRBV5-1 and TRBJ2-3; 7 bases align to TRBD1. This CDR3 region has 15 residues. Trimming at V came to 4 bases and at J to 2 bases, leaving 7 bases not matched to a gene. Germline values: CDR1 SGHRS, CDR2 YFSETQ. CDR3 nucleotide sequence: TGCGCCAGCAGCGATCGACAGGGACCCACAGATACGCAGTATTTT. Translated: CASSDRQGPTDTQYF.

This chain connects TRBV4-1 to TRBJ1-2; D may be TRBD1 (5 bases). Trimming left V 4 bases short and J 1 base short, with 10 bases between. Germline values: CDR1 MGHRA, CDR2 YSYEKL. The CDR3 consists of 14 residues. The CDR3 region is CASSPTALNYGYTF. In DNA, the CDR3 is TGCGCCAGCAGCCCGACAGCCCTTAACTATGGCTACACCTTC.

The CDR3 sequence is CASSPSVYYGYTF. In DNA form, the CDR3 reads TGTGCCAGCAGCCCGTCTGTCTACTATGGCTACACCTTC. The V call is TRBV6-5, the J call TRBJ1-2; D remains ambiguous. Germline V gene data show CDR1 as MNHEY and CDR2 as SVGAGI. The CDR3 spans 13 residues. The germline V and J ends were trimmed by 6 bases and 3 bases, with 11 bases remaining between them.

The chain has TRBV28 and TRBJ1-5; no clear D gene. V shed 6 bases and J shed 0 bases, with 9 bases lying between them. CDR3 length: 14 amino acids. The V gene's germline CDR1 is MDHEN and CDR2 SYDVKM. CDR3 amino acids: CASSTEYSNQPQHF. CDR3 nucleotide sequence: TGTGCCAGCAGCACAGAGTATAGCAATCAGCCCCAGCATTTT.

The rearrangement links TRBV5-1 to TRBJ1-1; TRBD1 matches 8 bases. This CDR3 comprises 14 residues. The germline CDR1 and CDR2 sequences are SGHRS and YFSETQ. Trimming removed 5 bases from V and 5 bases from J; junction bases left unmatched: 8. CDR3 in amino acids: CASSSGGESTEAFF. CDR3 nucleotides: TGCGCCAGCAGTTCAGGGGGCGAAAGTACTGAAGCTTTCTTT.

This clone was seen just once. The chain is built from TRBV30 and TRBJ1-1; possible D gene TRBD1, 5 bases. The CDR3 length is 16 residues. V lost 4 bases to trimming and J lost 1 base, with 19 bases between them. Germline V lookup: CDR1 GTSNPN, CDR2 SVGIG (reference sequence). CDR3 residues: CAWIRIARGTNTEAFF. DNA of the CDR3: TGTGCCTGGATAAGGATTGCGCGGGGGACGAACACTGAAGCTTTCTTT.

The count of this clone is one. The J gene is TRBJ1-6, the V gene TRBV30; D is possibly TRBD1 (6 bases). CDR3 length: 14 residues. The V gene lost 0 bases and the J gene lost 7 bases, with 10 bases spanning the gap. Germline loops: CDR1 GTSNPN, CDR2 SVGIG (reference sequence). The CDR3 DNA reads TGTGCCTGGAGTGTAGGGGGTCCGAATTCACCCCTCCACTTT. Its translation: CAWSVGGPNSPLHF.

The J gene is TRBJ2-7, the V gene TRBV11-2, with D possibly being TRBD1 (6 bases). The V end lost 1 base, the J end lost 2 bases, and 9 bases lay between the germline ends. The CDR3 length is 14 residues. Germline V gene lookup returns CDR1 SGHAT and CDR2 FQNNGV. The CDR3 bases are TGTGCCAGCAGCTTAGGGGCAGGGGCCTACGAGCAGTACTTC. Translated: CASSLGAGAYEQYF. Based on the CDR3 plus reference TRBV11-2 and TRBJ2-7, the full variable domain is EAGVAQSPRYKIIEKRQSVAFWCNPISGHATLYWYQQILGQGPKLLIQFQNNGVVDDSQLPKDRFSAERLKGVDSTLKIQPAKLEDSAVYLCASSLGAGAYEQYFGPGTRLTVT.

This chain uses TRBV29-1 with TRBJ2-3; 7 positions match TRBD2. Germline V lookup: CDR1 SQVTM, CDR2 ANQGSEA. J lost 3 bases, V lost 2 bases, and 5 bases had no gene match. There are 14 residues in the CDR3. DNA for the CDR3: TGCAGCGTTGAAAGCCAGCGGGATACAGATACGCAGTATTTT. Encoded protein: CSVESQRDTDTQYF.

The CDR3 region is CASSKEEGQGWYEQFF. CDR3 in DNA: TGTGCCAGCAGCAAAGAAGAAGGACAGGGGTGGTATGAGCAGTTCTTC. This chain connects TRBV21-1 to TRBJ2-1; whether TRBD1, the table's D call, matches the DNA was not checked. TRBV21-1 is a pseudogene. There are 16 residues in the CDR3.

V gene TRBV9 combines with J gene TRBJ2-3; 12 bases match TRBD2. The CDR3 covers 16 residues. Losses at the gene ends were 0 bases for V and 9 bases for J; bases not matched to a gene: 8. The germline CDR1 and CDR2 sequences are SGDLS and YYNGEE. The CDR3 loop is CASSVASGGVFGTQYF. Written as DNA, the CDR3 is TGTGCCAGCAGCGTAGCTAGCGGGGGGGTGTTCGGGACGCAGTATTTT.

This chain connects TRBV5-6 to TRBJ2-3; TRBD1 aligns across 9 bases. Germline CDR1 SGHDT, CDR2 YYEEEE. The J segment lost 4 bases and the V segment lost 4 bases, leaving 7 bases of the junction unmatched. The CDR3 is 15 residues long. DNA of the CDR3: TGTGCCAGCAGCAGACAGGGGGGGGCGGCAGATACGCAGTATTTT. Translated, it gives CASSRQGGAADTQYF. The full variable domain, its missing parts supplied by reference TRBV5-6 and TRBJ2-3, is DAGVTQSPTHLIKTRGQQVTLRCSPKSGHDTVSWYQQALGQGPQFIFQYYEEEERQRGNFPDRFSGHQFPNYSSELNVNALLLGDSALYLCASSRQGGAADTQYFGPGTRLTVL.

The chain employs TRBV15 and TRBJ1-3; D possibly corresponds to TRBD1 (5 bases). V was clipped by 3 bases and J by 3 bases, with 12 bases between them. CDR1 and CDR2 (germline): LNHNV, YYDKDF (reference sequence). CDR3 length: 15 amino acids. The DNA of the CDR3 is TGTGCCACCAGCAGGGCCCTGGACATTGGAAACACCATATATTTT. This codes for CATSRALDIGNTIYF.

The DNA of the CDR3 is TGTGCCAGTAGTAGGGACAGTTACACAGATACGCAGTATTTT. Translating it yields CASSRDSYTDTQYF. The V call is TRBV19, the J call TRBJ2-3, with TRBD1 matching over 7 bases. The CDR3 totals 14 residues. Germline CDR1 reads LNHDA; CDR2 reads SQIVND (reference sequence). V lost 4 bases to trimming and J lost 2 bases; unmatched junction nucleotides: 3. The full variable domain, its missing parts supplied by reference TRBV19 and TRBJ2-3, is DGGITQSPKYLFRKEGQNVTLSCEQNLNHDAMYWYRQDPGQGLRLIYYSQIVNDFQKGDIAEGYSVSREKKESFPLTVTSAQKNPTAFYLCASSRDSYTDTQYFGPGTRLTVL.

About this clone itself: The same CDR3 arises from other DNA sequences in this sample as well. The chain employs TRBV7-9 and TRBJ1-4; 9 bases line up with TRBD1. The CDR3 length is 13 residues. Germline trimming cut 4 bases from V and 7 bases from J; bases unmatched to any gene: 1. Germline V gives CDR1 SEHNR, CDR2 FQNEAQ (reference sequence). CDR3 protein: CASSSDRGEKLFF. CDR3 bases: TGTGCCAGCAGCTCGGACAGGGGTGAAAAACTGTTTTTT.

This chain connects TRBV7-8 to TRBJ1-4, with unresolved D. The CDR3 consists of 15 residues. Trimming shortened V by 4 bases and J by 0 bases, and 9 bases separated the two germline ends. Germline CDR1 reads SGHVS; CDR2 reads FQNEAQ. The CDR3 DNA reads as TGTGCCAGCAGCTCTTACATAACAACTAATGAAAAACTGTTTTTT. Amino acids: CASSSYITTNEKLFF.

This chain connects TRBV6-5 to TRBJ1-6; D gene unclear. Looked up from germline, CDR1 is MNHEY and CDR2 is SVGAGI. The V gene lost 3 bases and the J gene lost 5 bases, with 8 bases spanning the gap. This CDR3 is 14 amino acids long. The CDR3 reads CASSYFPDNSPLHF. For the CDR3, the DNA is TGTGCCAGCAGTTATTTTCCAGATAATTCACCCCTCCACTTT.

For the CDR3, the DNA is TGCGCCAGCAGCTTGGAAGGTGGAGTTAACACCGGGGAGCTGTTTTTT. Amino acids: CASSLEGGVNTGELFF. V and J are TRBV5-1 and TRBJ2-2, with D hard to call. Germline V gene lookup returns CDR1 SGHRS and CDR2 YFSETQ. CDR3 length equals 16 residues. Trimming left V 0 bases short and J 2 bases short, with 11 bases between.

The chain has TRBV12-3 or TRBV12-4 and TRBJ1-2, with D perhaps matching TRBD1 (5 bases). The length of the CDR3 is 13 residues. Deletions cut 7 bases from V and 6 bases from J, with 15 bases between. The CDR3 sequence: CASTNKTGDGYTF. CDR3 coding DNA: TGTGCCAGCACTAATAAGACGGGGGATGGCTACACCTTC.

The rearrangement joins TRBV24-1 to TRBJ2-2; no clear D. Germline lookup yields CDR1 KGHDR and CDR2 SFDVKD. V dropped 4 bases and J dropped 0 bases, with 5 bases sitting between them. There are 14 residues in the CDR3. The CDR3 bases are TGTGCCACCAGTGAATCTTCGAACACCGGGGAGCTGTTTTTT. Protein sequence: CATSESSNTGELFF.

The chain is built from TRBV4-2 and TRBJ2-7, with 15 bases lining up with TRBD2. Germline trimming cut 4 bases from V and 0 bases from J; bases unmatched to any gene: 10. The CDR3 extends over 19 amino acids. The germline gives CDR1 LGHNA, CDR2 YNFKEQ. CDR3 amino acids: CASSLAGTSGGILSYEQYF. CDR3 bases: TGTGCCAGCAGCCTGGCCGGGACTAGCGGGGGGATACTCTCCTACGAGCAGTACTTC.

The chain recombines TRBV6-2 or TRBV6-3 with TRBJ2-7; D uncertain. V was trimmed by 0 bases and J by 5 bases, leaving 5 bases between them. The V gene's germline CDR1 is MNHEY and CDR2 SVGEGT. The CDR3 runs 12 residues. CDR3 residues: CASSYSRDEQYF. Here the CDR3 DNA reads TGTGCCAGCAGTTACTCGAGAGACGAGCAGTACTTC.

The chain employs TRBV6-1 and TRBJ1-2, with D perhaps matching TRBD1 (5 bases). CDR3 length equals 13 residues. V was trimmed by 3 bases and J by 8 bases, leaving 13 bases between them. Germline-derived CDR1 and CDR2 are MNHNS and SASEGT. The CDR3 sequence is CASSENRLPGYTF. CDR3 bases: TGTGCCAGCAGTGAGAACAGGTTGCCCGGCTACACCTTC.